A single sample is the source of the 19 T cell receptor beta chains below, sequenced in a study of identical twins. TCRdb independently ran MiXCR on the 5' RACE reads; one entry per CDR3 protein. This sample has fewer than 650,000 distinct CDR3 sequences, with 9.6% found just once. The sample was also reused in another study, on yellow fever vaccine responses in identical twins.

Material for sequencing was PBMCs. Source of these receptors: a woman between 18 and 29 years old in good health.

The genes are TRBV7-2 and TRBJ2-7; 7 bases line up with TRBD2. CDR3 size: 17 residues. Trimming at V came to 1 base and at J to 0 bases, leaving 9 bases not matched to a gene. Looked up from germline, CDR1 is SGHTA and CDR2 is FQGNSA. Here the CDR3 DNA reads TGTGCCAGCAGCTTAGGGCTAGCGGCCTTGAGCTCCTACGAGCAGTACTTC. Translation: CASSLGLAALSSYEQYF. Using reference TRBV7-2 and TRBJ2-7 for the parts outside the CDR3, the full variable domain is GAGVSQSPSNKVTEKGKDVELRCDPISGHTALYWYRQSLGQGLEFLIYFQGNSAPDKSGLPSDRFSAERTGGSVSTLTIQRTQQEDSAVYLCASSLGLAALSSYEQYFGPGTRLTVT.

There are many counts of this clonotype. The genes are TRBV4-2 and TRBJ1-4; 9 bases agree with TRBD1. V was pared by 3 bases and J by 12 bases, with 14 bases of the junction left unmatched. Germline V gene lookup returns CDR1 LGHNA and CDR2 YNFKEQ. The CDR3 consists of 16 residues. CDR3 amino acids: CASSQLQGAQSKELFF. The DNA of the CDR3 is TGTGCCAGCAGCCAGTTACAGGGGGCCCAAAGCAAAGAACTGTTTTTT.

This clonotype has more than one count but fewer than ten. The chain is built from TRBV27 and TRBJ2-7, with no clear D. The CDR3 length is 15 residues. CDR1 is MNHEY, CDR2 SMNVEV, per germline (reference sequence). The V gene lost 5 bases and the J gene lost 1 base, with 15 bases spanning the gap. The CDR3 sequence is CASSPGPRPSYEQYF. The CDR3 DNA follows: TGTGCCAGCAGTCCCGGGCCAAGGCCGTCCTACGAGCAGTACTTC.

J is TRBJ1-5 and V is TRBV11-1, with D possibly matching TRBD1 (5 bases). V shed 4 bases and J shed 7 bases, with 26 bases lying between them. CDR1 is SGHAT and CDR2 is FQDESV in the germline V gene (reference sequence). The CDR3 length is 18 residues. The CDR3: CASSSIVGRGPAEQPQHF. The CDR3 DNA follows: TGTGCCAGCAGCTCCATCGTGGGGCGGGGACCAGCGGAGCAGCCCCAGCATTTT.

J is TRBJ1-5 and V is TRBV6-1, with unresolved D. This CDR3 is 13 amino acids long. Germline V CDR1 and CDR2: MNHNS, SASEGT. V lost 4 bases and J lost 7, with 11 bases in between. The CDR3 bases are TGTGCCAGCAGTGGGGCCTTAGGCCAGCCCCAGCATTTT. Translation gives CASSGALGQPQHF.

This clonotype was seen at least ten times. The CDR3 DNA sequence: TGTGCCAGCAGCTTAGAACGGCGGGACACTGAAGCTTTCTTT. It translates to CASSLERRDTEAFF. The chain combines TRBV7-2 with TRBJ1-1; D call uncertain. With 1 base removed from V and 3 bases from J, the gap between germline ends came to 9 bases. CDR1 is SGHTA and CDR2 is FQGNSA in the germline V gene. The CDR3 totals 14 residues.

V usage is TRBV5-1 and J usage is TRBJ2-3; TRBD1 matches at 9 bases. Germline loops: CDR1 SGHRS, CDR2 YFSETQ. The CDR3 extends over 15 amino acids. V lost 5 bases and J lost 7; bases outside the gene matches: 11. CDR3 region: CASRDPGQGRYTQYF. The CDR3 DNA sequence: TGCGCCAGCAGAGATCCGGGACAGGGAAGGTATACGCAGTATTTT.

The chain couples TRBV29-1 to TRBJ2-5, with 12 bases that match TRBD2. Germline values: CDR1 SQVTM, CDR2 ANQGSEA. The CDR3 runs to 15 residues. Trimming cost V 3 bases and J 4 bases; bases outside gene matches: 6. The CDR3 DNA sequence: TGCAGCGTTGACTCTAGCGGGAGGGCCGGAGAGACCCAGTACTTC. Translation gives CSVDSSGRAGETQYF. Full variable domain (outside the CDR3, taken from reference TRBV29-1 and TRBJ2-5): SAVISQKPSRDICQRGTSLTIQCQVDSQVTMMFWYRQQPGQSLTLIATANQGSEATYESGFVIDKFPISRPNLTFSTLTVSNMSPEDSSIYLCSVDSSGRAGETQYFGPGTRLLVL.

This clonotype was seen a few times. CDR3 in DNA: TGTGCCAGCAGCTTAGGTCAAGGGCAGCCCCAGCATTTT. Translating gives CASSLGQGQPQHF. V is TRBV7-3 and J is TRBJ1-5; D call uncertain. This CDR3 is 13 amino acids long. The V end was cut by 2 bases, the J end by 7 bases, with 9 bases between. In germline, CDR1 is SGHTA, CDR2 FQGTGA.

A remark on this clonotype: The junction and the germline gene differ at one end; a read error may be behind it. The genes are TRBV14 and TRBJ2-1; the D call may be TRBD1 or TRBD2 (5 bases each). Germline V CDR1 and CDR2: SGHDN, FVKESK. This CDR3 comprises 14 residues. In DNA form, the CDR3 reads TGTGCCAGCAACAGGTTCGGGGCCTACGATGAGCAGTTCTTC. Translated, it gives CASNRFGAYDEQFF. Using reference TRBV14 and TRBJ2-1 for the parts outside the CDR3, the full variable domain is EAGVTQFPSHSVIEKGQTVTLRCDPISGHDNLYWYRRVMGKEIKFLLHFVKESKQDESGMPNNRFLAERTGGTYSTLKVQPAELEDSGVYFCASNRFGAYDEQFFGPGTRLTVL.

The CDR3 sequence is CASSAQVGAYEQYF. The DNA for the CDR3 is TGTGCCAGCAGTGCACAAGTAGGGGCCTACGAGCAGTACTTC. The gene calls are TRBV6-1 and TRBJ2-7; TRBD1 might be the D (5 bases). Trimming stripped 4 bases from V and 2 bases from J, with 12 bases between. The CDR3 covers 14 residues. Germline CDR1 is MNHNS and CDR2 is SASEGT.

This clonotype was detected ten times or more. The CDR3 DNA is TGTGCCAGCAGTTCGATGGGAGATACGCAGTATTTT. Its protein product is CASSSMGDTQYF. This sequence joins TRBV6-5 and TRBJ2-3; D is unclear. Germline V gene lookup returns CDR1 MNHEY and CDR2 SVGAGI. The CDR3 is made up of 12 amino acids. Deletions cut 4 bases from V and 5 bases from J, with 7 bases between.

V gene TRBV12-3 or TRBV12-4 combines with J gene TRBJ2-1; 10 bases agree with TRBD2. There are 15 residues in the CDR3. Trimming at V came to 6 bases and at J to 6 bases, leaving 8 bases not matched to a gene. The CDR3 DNA reads as TGTGCCAGCAGGTTACTAGCGGGGACACTCAATGAGCAGTTCTTC. Translating it yields CASRLLAGTLNEQFF.

There are many counts of this clonotype. The rearrangement links TRBV12-3 or TRBV12-4 to TRBJ2-7; TRBD2 matches 9 bases. J lost 3 bases, V lost 7 bases, and 10 bases had no gene match. The CDR3 covers 15 residues. The CDR3 nucleotides read TGTGCCAGCACCCCCGAACTAGCGGGCTTCTACGAGCAGTACTTC. Its protein product is CASTPELAGFYEQYF.

This clonotype was seen at least ten times. Here the CDR3 reads CASSQAGGDYEQYF. The CDR3 DNA follows: TGTGCCAGCAGCCAAGCGGGGGGTGACTACGAGCAGTACTTC. The genes are TRBV4-2 and TRBJ2-7; 7 positions agree with TRBD2. This CDR3 region has 14 residues. CDR1 LGHNA and CDR2 YNFKEQ come from the germline V gene. The J segment lost 3 bases and the V segment lost 1 base, leaving 3 bases of the junction unmatched.

This chain connects TRBV29-1 to TRBJ2-1, with D possibly TRBD2 on 7 matching bases. V was shortened by 7 bases and J by 9 bases, with 13 bases between the two germline ends. Germline assignment: CDR1 SQVTM and CDR2 ANQGSEA. The CDR3 is 11 residues long. CDR3 residues: CSGGGRAEQFF. CDR3 bases: TGCAGCGGGGGGGGGCGAGCTGAGCAGTTCTTC.

The table lists this clonotype with a few counts. The chain is built from TRBV7-8 and TRBJ2-5; TRBD1 is a possible D gene (6 bases). CDR1 and CDR2 (germline): SGHVS, FQNEAQ. The V end lost 5 bases, the J end lost 2 bases, and 15 bases lay between the germline ends. This CDR3 comprises 15 residues. The CDR3 coding sequence is TGTGCCAGCAGCCTACGGGACATAACGCAAGAGACCCAGTACTTC. It is translated as CASSLRDITQETQYF.

This clonotype appeared a few times. The chain has TRBV6-2 or TRBV6-3 and TRBJ2-1; 10 bases align to TRBD1. Per the germline V gene, CDR1 is MNHEY and CDR2 is SVGEGT. The CDR3 is made up of 15 amino acids. After removal of 7 bases from V and 2 bases from J, the junction contained 5 bases not matched to a gene. The CDR3 DNA is TGTGCCAGCACCTTGGGACAGGGGACCTACAATGAGCAGTTCTTC. Translated: CASTLGQGTYNEQFF.

This clonotype was recorded a few times. A read error is possible here, since a much larger clone lies one base away. V gene TRBV28 combines with J gene TRBJ2-1; D ambiguous. Germline V gives CDR1 MDHEN, CDR2 SYDVKM. Trimming shortened V by 2 bases and J by 2 bases, and 1 base separated the two germline ends. The CDR3 contains 12 residues. The CDR3 is CASSLPYNEQFF. The CDR3 bases are TGTGCCAGCAGTTTACCCTACAATGAGCAGTTCTTC.